The clone carrying this T cell receptor (beta chain) was observed a handful of times. Its antigen is currently unknown. There are 10 residues in the CDR3. The V gene's germline CDR1 is SNHLY and CDR2 FYNNEI. V was cut by 7 bases and J by 7 bases, with 7 bases left in between. The data originate from a study of OX40 agonist ivuxolimab in advanced cancers. Study results and limitations: In the 0.1 to 3.0 mg/kg range, CD4+ and CD8+ blood T cells had expanded clonally by week 6.

Only in-frame clones appear in the TCRdb table, and some are missing; sequencing was by immunoSEQ multiplex PCR. The sample yields roughly 14,000 clones, roughly 82% seen once. The starting material was CD4+ or CD8+ T cells sorted from blood, obtained in a trial of the OX40 agonist ivuxolimab. This receptor was obtained from an adult with an advanced solid tumor such as melanoma, head and neck, liver or kidney cancer. The gene calls are TRBV2 and TRBJ1-2; no definite D call. The CDR3 region is CASISGGYTF. The CDR3, as DNA: TGTGCCAGCATCTCCGGTGGCTACACCTTC.